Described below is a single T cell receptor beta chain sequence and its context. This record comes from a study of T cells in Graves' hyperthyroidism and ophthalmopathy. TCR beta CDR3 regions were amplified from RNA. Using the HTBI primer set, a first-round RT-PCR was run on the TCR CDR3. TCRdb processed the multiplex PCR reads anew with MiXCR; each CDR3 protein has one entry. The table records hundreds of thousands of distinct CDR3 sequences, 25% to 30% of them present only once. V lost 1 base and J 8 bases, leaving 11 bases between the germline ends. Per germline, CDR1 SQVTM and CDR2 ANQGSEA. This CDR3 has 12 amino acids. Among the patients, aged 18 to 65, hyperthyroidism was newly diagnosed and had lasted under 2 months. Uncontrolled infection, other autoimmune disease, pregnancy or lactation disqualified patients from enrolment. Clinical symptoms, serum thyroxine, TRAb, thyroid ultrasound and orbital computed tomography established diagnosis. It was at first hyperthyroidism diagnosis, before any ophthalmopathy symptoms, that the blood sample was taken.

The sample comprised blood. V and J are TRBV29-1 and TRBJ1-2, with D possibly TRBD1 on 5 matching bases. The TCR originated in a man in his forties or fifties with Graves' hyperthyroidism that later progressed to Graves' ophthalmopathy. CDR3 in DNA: TGCAGCGTTGAAGGAGGGGTAGACGGCTACACCTTC. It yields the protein CSVEGGVDGYTF.